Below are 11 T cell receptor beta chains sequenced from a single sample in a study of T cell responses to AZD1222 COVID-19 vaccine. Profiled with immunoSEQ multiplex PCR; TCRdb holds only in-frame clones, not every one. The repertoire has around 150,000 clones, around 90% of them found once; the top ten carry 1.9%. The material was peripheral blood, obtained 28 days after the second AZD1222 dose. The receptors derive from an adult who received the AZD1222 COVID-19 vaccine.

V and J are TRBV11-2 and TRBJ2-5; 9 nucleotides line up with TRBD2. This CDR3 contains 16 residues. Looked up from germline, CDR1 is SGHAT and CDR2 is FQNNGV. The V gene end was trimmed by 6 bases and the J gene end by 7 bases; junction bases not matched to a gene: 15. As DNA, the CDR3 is TGTGCCAGCAGTTTAACCCCGACGACTAGCGGCGGGACCCAGTACTTC. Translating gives CASSLTPTTSGGTQYF.

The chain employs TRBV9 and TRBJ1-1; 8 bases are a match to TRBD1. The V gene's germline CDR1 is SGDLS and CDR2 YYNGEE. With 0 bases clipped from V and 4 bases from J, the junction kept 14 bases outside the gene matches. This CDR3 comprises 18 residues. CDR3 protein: CASSVAPVRPGGFTEAFF. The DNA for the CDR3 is TGTGCCAGCAGCGTAGCTCCGGTCCGCCCAGGGGGCTTCACTGAAGCTTTCTTT. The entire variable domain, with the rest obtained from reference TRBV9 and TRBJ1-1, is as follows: DSGVTQTPKHLITATGQRVTLRCSPRSGDLSVYWYQQSLDQGLQFLIQYYNGEERAKGNILERFSAQQFPDLHSELNLSSLELGDSALYFCASSVAPVRPGGFTEAFFGQGTRLTVV.

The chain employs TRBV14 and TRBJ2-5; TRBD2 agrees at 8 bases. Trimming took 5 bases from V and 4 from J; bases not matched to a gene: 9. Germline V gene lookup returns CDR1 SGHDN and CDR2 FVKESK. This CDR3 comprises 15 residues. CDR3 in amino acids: CASSFLGRATETQYF. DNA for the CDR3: TGTGCCAGCAGCTTCCTCGGGAGGGCCACAGAGACCCAGTACTTC.

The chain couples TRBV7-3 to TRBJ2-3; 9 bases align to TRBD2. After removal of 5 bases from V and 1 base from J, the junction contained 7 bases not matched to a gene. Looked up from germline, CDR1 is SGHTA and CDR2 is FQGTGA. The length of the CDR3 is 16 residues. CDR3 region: CASSVGLARRTDTQYF. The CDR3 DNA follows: TGTGCCAGCAGCGTCGGACTAGCGCGCCGCACAGATACGCAGTATTTT.

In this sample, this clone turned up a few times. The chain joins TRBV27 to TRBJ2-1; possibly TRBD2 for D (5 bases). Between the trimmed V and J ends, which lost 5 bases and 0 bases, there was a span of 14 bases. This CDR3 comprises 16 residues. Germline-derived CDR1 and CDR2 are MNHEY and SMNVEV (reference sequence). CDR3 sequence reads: CASSPQHSDSYNEQFF. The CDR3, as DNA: TGTGCCAGCAGTCCACAACATAGCGACTCCTACAATGAGCAGTTCTTC.

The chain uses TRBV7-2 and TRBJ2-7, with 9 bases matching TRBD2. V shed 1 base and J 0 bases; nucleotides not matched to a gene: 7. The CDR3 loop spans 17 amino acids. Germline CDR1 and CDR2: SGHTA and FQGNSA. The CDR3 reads CASSLGPRTSASYEQYF. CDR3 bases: TGTGCCAGCAGCTTAGGGCCGAGGACTAGCGCCTCCTACGAGCAGTACTTC.

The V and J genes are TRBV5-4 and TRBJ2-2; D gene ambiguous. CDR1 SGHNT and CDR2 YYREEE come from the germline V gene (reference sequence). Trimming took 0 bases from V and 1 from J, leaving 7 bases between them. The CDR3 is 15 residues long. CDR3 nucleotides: TGTGCCAGCAGCTTGGGGACCCAGAACACCGGGGAGCTGTTTTTT. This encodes CASSLGTQNTGELFF.

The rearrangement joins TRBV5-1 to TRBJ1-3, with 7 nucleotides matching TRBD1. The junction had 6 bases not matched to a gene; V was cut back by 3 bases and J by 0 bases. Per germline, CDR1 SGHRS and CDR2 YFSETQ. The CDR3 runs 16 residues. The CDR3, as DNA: TGCGCCAGCAGCTCGGGACAGTTCCTCTCTGGAAACACCATATATTTT. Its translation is CASSSGQFLSGNTIYF.

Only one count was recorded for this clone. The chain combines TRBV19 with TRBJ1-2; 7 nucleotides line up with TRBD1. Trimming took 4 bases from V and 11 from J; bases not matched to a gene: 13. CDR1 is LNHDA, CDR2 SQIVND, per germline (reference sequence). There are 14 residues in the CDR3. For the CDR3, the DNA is TGTGCCAGTAGTACCCTGATGTCAGGGGGGTCTTACACCTTC. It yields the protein CASSTLMSGGSYTF.

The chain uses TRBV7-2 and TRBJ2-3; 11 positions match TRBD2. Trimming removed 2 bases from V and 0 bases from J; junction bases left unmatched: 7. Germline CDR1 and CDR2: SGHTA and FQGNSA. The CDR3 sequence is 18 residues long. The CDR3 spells CASSLLVAGGPSTDTQYF. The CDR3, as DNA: TGTGCCAGCAGCTTACTCGTAGCGGGGGGGCCGAGCACAGATACGCAGTATTTT. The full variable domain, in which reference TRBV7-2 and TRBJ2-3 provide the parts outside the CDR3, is GAGVSQSPSNKVTEKGKDVELRCDPISGHTALYWYRQSLGQGLEFLIYFQGNSAPDKSGLPSDRFSAERTGGSVSTLTIQRTQQEDSAVYLCASSLLVAGGPSTDTQYFGPGTRLTVL.

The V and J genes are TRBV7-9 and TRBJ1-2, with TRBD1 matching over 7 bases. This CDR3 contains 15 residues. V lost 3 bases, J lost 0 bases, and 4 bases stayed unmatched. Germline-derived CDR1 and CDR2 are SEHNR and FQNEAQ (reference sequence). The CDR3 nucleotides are TGTGCCAGCAGCTTCTCTGACAGGGCTAACTATGGCTACACCTTC. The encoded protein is CASSFSDRANYGYTF.